A single sample gave rise to the 28 T cell receptor beta chains below, sequenced in a study of blood T cell repertoires in COVID-19. This table comes from immunoSEQ multiplex PCR, and its TCRdb copy is limited to in-frame clones, with some not included. The sample has approximately 13,000 clones; 84% are singletons. The material sequenced was peripheral blood. The receptors come from a woman aged 50 to 60 with active or convalescent COVID-19.

In its sample, this clone was seen a few times. The chain uses TRBV5-4 and TRBJ2-7; TRBD2 matches at 11 bases. This CDR3 region has 16 residues. V shed 2 bases and J 0 bases; nucleotides not matched to a gene: 4. The germline gives CDR1 SGHNT, CDR2 YYREEE (reference sequence). CDR3 amino acids: CASSFGLAGFSYEQYF. As DNA, the CDR3 is TGTGCCAGCAGCTTCGGACTAGCGGGTTTCTCCTACGAGCAGTACTTC.

This rearrangement joins TRBV2 to TRBJ1-1; D not certain. Germline CDR1 and CDR2: SNHLY and FYNNEI. Trimming left V 5 bases short and J 8 bases short, with 6 bases between. The CDR3 runs 10 residues. CDR3 nucleotide sequence: TGTGCCAGCAGTCTGAGGGAAGCTTTCTTT. It specifies CASSLREAFF.

The V and J genes are TRBV19 and TRBJ1-5; TRBD1 matches at 9 bases. The CDR3 loop spans 14 amino acids. The germline V gene encodes CDR1 LNHDA and CDR2 SQIVND (reference sequence). The V and J ends lost 5 bases and 8 bases, in that order; junction bases with no gene match: 7. CDR3 region: CASSATGGQEPQHF. CDR3 nucleotides: TGTGCCAGTAGTGCCACAGGGGGCCAGGAGCCCCAGCATTTT.

This sequence joins TRBV6-2 or TRBV6-3 and TRBJ2-3; 7 nucleotides align to TRBD1. Germline loops: CDR1 MNHEY, CDR2 SVGEGT. V trimming: 5 bases; J trimming: 4 bases; junction bases outside the gene matches: 9. CDR3 size: 15 residues. The DNA for the CDR3 is TGTGCCAGCAGTATATACAGGGGAGATTCAGATACGCAGTATTTT. It translates to CASSIYRGDSDTQYF.

The V call is TRBV7-9, the J call TRBJ2-7; possibly TRBD2 for D (7 bases). The germline V and J ends were trimmed by 5 bases and 3 bases, with 14 bases remaining between them. This CDR3 has 14 amino acids. The germline V gene encodes CDR1 SEHNR and CDR2 FQNEAQ (reference sequence). The CDR3 nucleotides read TGTGCCAGCAGCCCCGCGGGGGCCTACTACGAGCAGTACTTC. This codes for CASSPAGAYYEQYF.

The chain combines TRBV19 with TRBJ2-1; 8 nucleotides match TRBD1. The V and J ends lost 3 bases and 9 bases, in that order; junction bases with no gene match: 10. The length of the CDR3 is 15 residues. CDR1 and CDR2 from the germline V gene are LNHDA and SQIVND (reference sequence). This chain's CDR3 is CASSIPAGQGREQFF. CDR3 nucleotides: TGTGCCAGTAGTATCCCCGCCGGACAGGGACGTGAGCAGTTCTTC.

This clone was recorded a few times. This chain links TRBV7-6 with TRBJ2-5; the D gene is possibly TRBD2 (5 bases). CDR1 is SGHVS and CDR2 is FNYEAQ in the germline V gene. With 5 bases removed from V and 5 bases from J, the gap between germline ends came to 21 bases. The CDR3 is made up of 16 amino acids. The CDR3 is CASSTSGGPQWETQYF. CDR3 sequence (DNA): TGTGCCAGCAGCACGAGCGGCGGACCGCAATGGGAGACCCAGTACTTC.

This chain links TRBV19 with TRBJ1-5, with a weak D call TRBD1 (5 bases). Germline V gene data show CDR1 as LNHDA and CDR2 as SQIVND (reference sequence). This CDR3 is 14 amino acids long. V was shortened by 7 bases and J by 3 bases, with 13 bases between the two germline ends. DNA for the CDR3: TGTGCCAGTACCCAGGGTGGGGCCAATCAGCCCCAGCATTTT. It yields the protein CASTQGGANQPQHF.

This rearrangement joins TRBV6-5 to TRBJ2-7; a possible D gene is TRBD1 (5 bases). Germline lookup yields CDR1 MNHEY and CDR2 SVGAGI. This CDR3 region has 14 residues. V dropped 5 bases and J dropped 6 bases, with 17 bases sitting between them. CDR3 loop: CASSLQLMGREQYF. The CDR3, as DNA: TGTGCCAGCAGTCTTCAACTTATGGGGCGCGAGCAGTACTTC.

The chain recombines TRBV7-3 with TRBJ2-1, with 9 positions matching TRBD2. Trimming cost V 0 bases and J 0 bases; bases outside gene matches: 15. Germline V gives CDR1 SGHTA, CDR2 FQGTGA. The CDR3 is 21 amino acids. The CDR3 here is CASSLTPIGRGGYSSYNEQFF. In DNA, the CDR3 is TGTGCCAGCAGCTTAACTCCCATTGGGCGGGGGGGATACAGCTCCTACAATGAGCAGTTCTTC.

The chain employs TRBV7-9 and TRBJ2-7; TRBD1 is a possible D gene (8 bases). Per germline, CDR1 SEHNR and CDR2 FQNEAQ (reference sequence). The V end was cut by 5 bases, the J end by 2 bases, with 19 bases between. The CDR3 length is 16 residues. DNA for the CDR3: TGTGCCAGCAGCCAGAATACAGGGGGGGTTCCCTACGAGCAGTACTTC. Its translation: CASSQNTGGVPYEQYF. The full variable domain, rest sourced from reference TRBV7-9 and TRBJ2-7, is DTGVSQNPRHKITKRGQNVTFRCDPISEHNRLYWYRQTLGQGPEFLTYFQNEAQLEKSRLLSDRFSAERPKGSFSTLEIQRTEQGDSAMYLCASSQNTGGVPYEQYFGPGTRLTVT.

This clone was counted a single time. The rearrangement links TRBV9 to TRBJ2-7, with 13 positions matching TRBD2. The CDR3 totals 15 residues. J was trimmed by 5 bases and V by 3 bases; bases with no gene match: 5. The germline CDR1 and CDR2 sequences are SGDLS and YYNGEE. CDR3 DNA sequence: TGTGCCAGCAGCGCGGGACTAGCGGGATCCCACGAGCAGTACTTC. Its translation: CASSAGLAGSHEQYF.

The chain joins TRBV9 to TRBJ2-4; 9 bases are a match to TRBD1. V was pared by 3 bases and J by 0 bases, with 10 bases of the junction left unmatched. Germline values: CDR1 SGDLS, CDR2 YYNGEE. This CDR3 has 18 residues. CDR3 coding DNA: TGTGCCAGCAGCGGTCATAGGGACAGGGCTCTAGCCAAAAACATTCAGTACTTC. Amino acid sequence: CASSGHRDRALAKNIQYF.

The rearrangement uses TRBV6-5 and TRBJ1-5, with D unclear. Trimming shortened V by 9 bases and J by 4 bases, and 16 bases separated the two germline ends. Looked up from germline, CDR1 is MNHEY and CDR2 is SVGAGI. The CDR3 is 14 amino acids. CDR3: CASSARAGNQPQHF. CDR3 DNA: TGTGCCAGTAGCGCGAGGGCTGGGAATCAGCCCCAGCATTTT.

The J gene is TRBJ1-3, the V gene TRBV2, with D perhaps TRBD1 (5 bases). Trimming took off 3 bases at V and 3 bases at J, with 12 bases between the two ends. Germline values: CDR1 SNHLY, CDR2 FYNNEI. This CDR3 has 15 residues. CDR3 residues: CASSDTGFGGNTIYF. In DNA, the CDR3 is TGTGCCAGCAGTGATACAGGCTTCGGTGGAAACACCATATATTTT. The full variable domain, its missing parts supplied by reference TRBV2 and TRBJ1-3, is EPEVTQTPSHQVTQMGQEVILRCVPISNHLYFYWYRQILGQKVEFLVSFYNNEISEKSEIFDDQFSVERPDGSNFTLKIRSTKLEDSAMYFCASSDTGFGGNTIYFGEGSWLTVV.

The CDR3 sequence is CASWPGTVHEQFF. The DNA for the CDR3 is TGTGCCAGCTGGCCGGGAACGGTCCATGAGCAGTTCTTC. The chain uses TRBV2 and TRBJ2-1, with D perhaps matching TRBD2 (5 bases). This CDR3 has 13 amino acids. Between the trimmed V and J ends, which lost 8 bases and 8 bases, there was a span of 16 bases. Germline V gives CDR1 SNHLY, CDR2 FYNNEI.

The chain couples TRBV12-5 to TRBJ1-4; no clear D gene. V was cut by 2 bases and J by 0 bases, with 13 bases left in between. Germline CDR1 and CDR2: LGHNT and FRNRAP. This CDR3 contains 17 residues. The DNA for the CDR3 is TGTGCTAGTGGTTTGTCGAGAGGCCACGCAACTAATGAAAAACTGTTTTTT. Translating gives CASGLSRGHATNEKLFF.

The V call is TRBV29-1, the J call TRBJ1-1, with 7 bases identical to TRBD1. There are 13 residues in the CDR3. The germline gives CDR1 SQVTM, CDR2 ANQGSEA. V lost 6 bases to trimming and J lost 1 base; unmatched junction nucleotides: 5. CDR3 sequence (DNA): TGCAGCGTCGGGGGACAGTGGAACACTGAAGCTTTCTTT. This encodes CSVGGQWNTEAFF.

The chain has TRBV5-1 and TRBJ2-7; a possible D gene is TRBD1 (5 bases). This CDR3 is built from 14 residues. Trimming took 7 bases from V and 1 from J, leaving 15 bases between them. CDR1 and CDR2 from the germline V gene are SGHRS and YFSETQ. Here the CDR3 reads CASGAPDSSYEQYF. CDR3 DNA: TGCGCCAGCGGGGCCCCCGACAGTTCCTACGAGCAGTACTTC.

The V and J genes are TRBV5-6 and TRBJ1-5; 7 bases are shared with TRBD1. This CDR3 is built from 13 residues. Looked up from germline, CDR1 is SGHDT and CDR2 is YYEEEE. The J segment lost 11 bases and the V segment lost 0 bases, leaving 5 bases of the junction unmatched. The CDR3, as DNA: TGTGCCAGCAGCTTGGTTGGGGACAGTTCCCAGCATTTT. The encoded protein is CASSLVGDSSQHF.

The chain is built from TRBV6-4 and TRBJ2-3; D perhaps matches TRBD2 (6 bases). Trimming took 3 bases from V and 3 from J, leaving 13 bases between them. Germline V gives CDR1 MRHNA, CDR2 SNTAGT. This CDR3 is 15 amino acids long. CDR3 protein: CASSEGQAGTDTQYF. In DNA, the CDR3 is TGTGCCAGCAGTGAAGGGCAGGCGGGGACAGATACGCAGTATTTT.

The rearrangement uses TRBV11-2 and TRBJ2-7, with D hard to call. The CDR3 is 11 amino acids. V was trimmed by 5 bases and J by 2 bases, leaving 4 bases between them. The germline gives CDR1 SGHAT, CDR2 FQNNGV. In DNA form, the CDR3 reads TGTGCCAGCAGCCCCGCCTACGAGCAGTACTTC. Residues: CASSPAYEQYF.

The chain couples TRBV27 to TRBJ1-4; 7 bases agree with TRBD1. Germline V gene lookup returns CDR1 MNHEY and CDR2 SMNVEV (reference sequence). Losses at the gene ends were 6 bases for V and 8 bases for J; bases not matched to a gene: 6. CDR3 length: 13 residues. The CDR3 DNA is TGTGCCAGCAGGAAAACAGGGGTCGAAAAACTGTTTTTT. Translated, it gives CASRKTGVEKLFF.

The gene calls are TRBV6-1 and TRBJ2-7; D call uncertain. This CDR3 comprises 15 residues. From germline, CDR1 is MNHNS and CDR2 SASEGT. V shed 1 base and J shed 2 bases, with 12 bases lying between them. In DNA form, the CDR3 reads TGTGCCAGCAGTGAAGAGAGCCATGTGACCTACGAGCAGTACTTC. Protein sequence: CASSEESHVTYEQYF.

The genes are TRBV9 and TRBJ2-3; 8 bases match TRBD2. This CDR3 contains 16 residues. V was pared by 2 bases and J by 1 base, with 6 bases of the junction left unmatched. From germline, CDR1 is SGDLS and CDR2 YYNGEE. CDR3 sequence (DNA): TGTGCCAGCAGCGTTTCGGGAGGGCCGGGCACAGATACGCAGTATTTT. Its protein is CASSVSGGPGTDTQYF.

This chain connects TRBV14 to TRBJ2-1; 9 bases line up with TRBD1. The germline gives CDR1 SGHDN, CDR2 FVKESK. The trim removed 4 bases at V and 6 bases at J, leaving 1 base unmatched. CDR3 size: 13 residues. The CDR3 spells CASSLTGGNEQFF. In DNA, the CDR3 is TGTGCCAGCAGCCTGACAGGGGGCAATGAGCAGTTCTTC.

The chain employs TRBV10-3 and TRBJ2-7; TRBD1 is a possible D gene (5 bases). Trimming removed 3 bases from V and 0 bases from J, with 15 bases in between. The germline CDR1 and CDR2 sequences are ENHRY and SYGVKD. The CDR3 has 16 residues. CDR3 in DNA: TGTGCCATCAGTGACACCCTCCGCAGGGTCTCCTACGAGCAGTACTTC. It encodes CAISDTLRRVSYEQYF.

The J gene is TRBJ2-7, the V gene TRBV7-9; 10 nucleotides line up with TRBD1. The germline V gene has CDR1 SEHNR and CDR2 FQNEAQ (reference sequence). There are 15 residues in the CDR3. V dropped 5 bases and J dropped 3; count of bases not matched to a gene: 7. This CDR3 reads CASSPGTGVFYEQYF. CDR3 bases: TGTGCCAGCAGCCCGGGGACAGGGGTCTTCTACGAGCAGTACTTC.